The clone carrying this T cell receptor beta chain has just a few counts. The CDR3 is 16 amino acids. Germline-derived CDR1 and CDR2 are SGDLS and YYNGEE. With 0 bases clipped from V and 8 bases from J, the junction kept 13 bases outside the gene matches. This specimen comes from a study of T cells of healthy individuals. TCRdb fed the 5' RACE reads into MiXCR, producing one record per CDR3 protein. The sample includes about 60,000 distinct CDR3 sequences, under 20% of them seen just once. The receptor was isolated from a human donor in good health. V usage is TRBV9 and J usage is TRBJ1-1; TRBD1 aligns across 7 bases. The CDR3 bases are TGTGCCAGCAGCGTAGCCGTTGAGGGGGCCTTGGGAGAAGCTTTCTTT. The encoded protein is CASSVAVEGALGEAFF.